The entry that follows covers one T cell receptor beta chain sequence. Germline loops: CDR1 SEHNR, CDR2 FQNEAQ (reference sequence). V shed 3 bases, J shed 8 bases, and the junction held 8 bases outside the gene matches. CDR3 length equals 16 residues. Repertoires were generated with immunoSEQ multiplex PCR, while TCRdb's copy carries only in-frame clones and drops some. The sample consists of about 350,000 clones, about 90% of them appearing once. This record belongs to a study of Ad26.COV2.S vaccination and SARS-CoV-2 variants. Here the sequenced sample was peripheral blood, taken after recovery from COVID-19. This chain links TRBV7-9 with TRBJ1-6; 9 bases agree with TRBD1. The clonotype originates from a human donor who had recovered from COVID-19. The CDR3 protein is CASSFYRGLMDSPLHF. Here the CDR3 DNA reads TGTGCCAGCAGCTTCTACAGGGGGCTGATGGATTCACCCCTCCACTTT.